This T cell receptor beta chain was identified in a study of cytomegalovirus exposure and HLA in healthy donors. Study overall: There were 100 million to 120 million unique TCR beta sequences, drawn from 150 million to 200 million T cells, in an earlier analysis.

With 60 Vbeta and 13 Jbeta primers, the PCR was carried out. Measured with immunoSEQ multiplex PCR; TCRdb has only the in-frame clones, and not every one. The sample has fewer than 200,000 clones, approximately 84% seen once. Samples came from healthy bone marrow donors. V was clipped by 5 bases and J by 0 bases, with 8 bases between them. The germline V gene has CDR1 MNHNS and CDR2 SASEGT. CDR3 length: 14 residues. Study outcomes and limitations: As a later analysis showed, several of the most significant clusters appeared to be linked to common viral pathogens.

About this clone: Its matching antigen is unknown.

Material for sequencing was PBMCs. The TCR was taken from a girl younger than two in good health and CMV-seronegative. This rearrangement joins TRBV6-1 to TRBJ1-3, with D possibly TRBD1 on 6 matching bases. The CDR3 here is CASSRTDSGNTIYF. The DNA for the CDR3 is TGTGCCAGCAGTCGGACAGACTCTGGAAACACCATATATTTT.